Listed below are T cell receptor beta chains from one sample, sequenced in a study of blood T cell repertoires in COVID-19. Clones were read by immunoSEQ multiplex PCR, and TCRdb kept only the in-frame ones, dropping some. The sample carries roughly 190,000 clones, approximately 86% recorded once. The sample comprised PBMCs or T cells enriched from blood (not recorded which). The receptors shown here come from a woman aged 55-70 years with acute COVID-19. Each CDR3 is given with its conserved first and last residue. Each record gives: clone size, J gene, V gene, D gene, CDR3 protein, CDR3 DNA. The D gene is left open where the match is weak. Size tells how often a clone was seen (once, few, many) or the class of an expanded clone, and some rows leave it out.

>-|TRBJ2-1|TRBV5-1|-
CASRVVGGKLSRFF
TGCGCCAGCAGAGTCGTAGGCGGGAAGTTGTCCCGGTTCTTC
>-|TRBJ1-5|TRBV28|TRBD1
CASSLQGARNQPQHF
TGTGCCAGCAGTCTTCAGGGGGCGCGCAATCAGCCCCAGCATTTT
>-|TRBJ2-2|TRBV9|-
CASSSGSGELFF
TGTGCCAGCAGCTCAGGTTCCGGGGAGCTGTTTTTT
>-|TRBJ2-3|TRBV5-1|-
CASSLAEEGNTQYF
TGCGCCAGCAGCTTGGCCGAGGAGGGTAATACGCAGTATTTT
>-|TRBJ1-1|TRBV7-2|TRBD1
CASSWTGANTEAFF
TGTGCCAGCAGCTGGACAGGGGCGAACACTGAAGCTTTCTTT
>-|TRBJ1-5|TRBV19|-
CASSILDSNQPQHF
TGTGCCAGTAGTATATTAGATAGCAATCAGCCCCAGCATTTT
>-|TRBJ2-2|TRBV9|-
CASSTLANTGELFF
TGTGCCAGCAGCACTCTGGCGAACACCGGGGAGCTGTTTTTT
>-|TRBJ1-4|TRBV11-2|TRBD1
CASSLTGGDNEKLFF
TGTGCCAGCAGCCTAACAGGGGGAGATAATGAAAAACTGTTTTTT
>many|TRBJ1-5|TRBV5-1|-
CASSLDTNQPQHF
TGCGCCAGCAGCTTGGACACGAATCAGCCCCAGCATTTT
>-|TRBJ2-5|TRBV7-9|-
CASSHSRDWAYQETQYF
TGTGCCAGCAGCCACAGCCGGGACTGGGCGTACCAAGAGACCCAGTACTTC
>-|TRBJ1-5|TRBV7-2|TRBD1
CASSNRQGGGQPQHF
TGTGCCAGCAGCAACCGACAGGGAGGAGGTCAGCCCCAGCATTTT